A selection of T cell receptor beta chains follows, all from one sample in a study of metastatic and nonmetastatic thyroid tumors. Using MiXCR, TCRdb reanalyzed the PCR reads. The sample has about 38,000 clones; over 40% are singletons. The sequenced sample consisted of tumor tissue. These receptors all come from a male donor with papillary thyroid cancer or a benign thyroid nodule (not recorded which). Some clones in this sample may be carry-over from other donors' samples. CDR3s include the opening cysteine and the closing phenylalanine or tryptophan. Each record gives: CDR3 length, J gene, D gene, V gene, clone size, CDR3 protein, CDR3 DNA. D genes are given only for firm matches. Some rows mark clone size as missing; the rest say once, few, many or name a class of expanded clone.

length: 12; J: TRBJ2-7; D: -; V: TRBV7-3; size: -; CDR3: CASSLEYYEQYF; DNA: TGTGCCAGCAGCCTTGAATATTACGAGCAGTACTTC
length: 14; J: TRBJ2-7; D: TRBD1; V: TRBV12-3/TRBV12-4; size: few; CDR3: CASSLDRDRYEQYF; DNA: TGTGCCAGCAGTCTCGACAGGGATCGGTACGAGCAGTACTTC
length: 17; J: TRBJ2-7; D: TRBD2; V: TRBV11-2; size: -; CDR3: CASSWDYQVGNPYEQYF; DNA: TGTGCCAGCAGCTGGGACTACCAAGTCGGAAACCCCTACGAGCAGTACTTC
length: 15; J: TRBJ2-5; D: -; V: TRBV7-2; size: -; CDR3: CASSLVGTLQETQYF; DNA: TGTGCCAGCAGCTTAGTTGGCACCTTGCAAGAGACCCAGTACTTC
length: 13; J: TRBJ1-1; D: -; V: TRBV11-2; size: few; CDR3: CASSLERRTVKLF; DNA: TGTGCCAGCAGCTTAGAGCGTAGGACAGTAAAACTCTTT
length: 17; J: TRBJ2-3; D: TRBD1; V: TRBV20-1; size: many; CDR3: CSAREAWDRSSTDTQYF; DNA: TGCAGTGCTAGGGAGGCCTGGGACAGGTCGTCCACAGATACGCAGTATTTT
length: 16; J: TRBJ2-7; D: TRBD2; V: TRBV20-1; size: -; CDR3: CSARSWTSGRSYEQYF; DNA: TGCAGTGCTAGATCCTGGACTAGCGGGAGATCCTACGAGCAGTACTTC
length: 15; J: TRBJ2-7; D: TRBD2; V: TRBV6-1; size: few; CDR3: CASRQLAGSSYEQYF; DNA: TGTGCCAGCAGACAACTAGCGGGAAGCTCCTACGAGCAGTACTTC
length: 15; J: TRBJ2-5; D: TRBD2; V: TRBV7-9; size: -; CDR3: CASSLGLAGQETQYF; DNA: TGTGCCAGCAGCTTAGGGCTAGCGGGCCAAGAGACCCAGTACTTC
length: 18; J: TRBJ2-7; D: TRBD1; V: TRBV5-1; size: -; CDR3: CASSLPGQGSQWIYEQYF; DNA: TGCGCCAGCAGCTTGCCGGGACAGGGGTCGCAGTGGATCTACGAGCAGTACTTC
length: 14; J: TRBJ2-5; D: -; V: TRBV27; size: -; CDR3: CASSSLALQETQYF; DNA: TGTGCCAGCAGTTCCCTCGCGCTCCAAGAGACCCAGTACTTC
length: 17; J: TRBJ1-4; D: -; V: TRBV6-1; size: few; CDR3: CASSEARRAATNEKLFF; DNA: TGTGCCAGCAGTGAAGCGCGTAGGGCTGCAACTAATGAAAAACTGTTTTTT
length: 12; J: TRBJ1-2; D: -; V: TRBV6-1; size: -; CDR3: CASRFGLDGYTF; DNA: TGTGCCAGCAGGTTTGGACTTGATGGCTACACCTTC
length: 15; J: TRBJ2-7; D: TRBD1; V: TRBV11-2; size: medium-sized; CDR3: CASSSDRQSHYEQYF; DNA: TGTGCCAGCAGCTCGGACAGGCAGAGCCACTACGAGCAGTACTTC
length: 15; J: TRBJ1-6; D: -; V: TRBV5-1; size: -; CDR3: CASSPDDGYNSPLHF; DNA: TGCGCCAGCAGCCCGGACGACGGGTATAATTCACCCCTCCACTTT
length: 15; J: TRBJ2-3; D: TRBD2; V: TRBV7-6; size: -; CDR3: CASSLVGGARDTQYF; DNA: TGTGCCAGCAGCTTAGTCGGGGGGGCAAGAGATACGCAGTATTTT
length: 13; J: TRBJ2-1; D: -; V: TRBV6-6; size: few; CDR3: CASSYERTNEQFF; DNA: TGTGCCAGCAGTTACGAGAGGACCAATGAGCAGTTCTTC
length: 12; J: TRBJ1-6; D: -; V: TRBV6-1; size: -; CDR3: CASSQGFTPLHF; DNA: TGTGCCAGCAGTCAGGGGTTTACACCCCTCCACTTT
length: 15; J: TRBJ2-3; D: -; V: TRBV18; size: -; CDR3: CASSPPVANTDTQYF; DNA: TGTGCCAGCTCACCACCGGTAGCGAACACAGATACGCAGTATTTT
length: 15; J: TRBJ1-2; D: TRBD1; V: TRBV27; size: -; CDR3: CASSSGGAANYGYTF; DNA: TGTGCCAGCAGCTCAGGGGGCGCGGCTAACTATGGCTACACCTTC
length: 18; J: TRBJ1-5; D: -; V: TRBV19; size: -; CDR3: CASSSAKIQGYSNQPQHF; DNA: TGTGCCAGTAGTTCTGCGAAGATACAGGGTTATAGCAATCAGCCCCAGCATTTT
length: 14; J: TRBJ2-7; D: TRBD1; V: TRBV10-2; size: few; CDR3: CASSRDRALTEQYF; DNA: TGCGCCAGCAGCCGGGACAGGGCCCTTACGGAGCAGTACTTC
length: 12; J: TRBJ1-2; D: -; V: TRBV6-1; size: -; CDR3: CAATSSRQSYTF; DNA: TGTGCCGCCACGTCTTCCCGACAGAGCTACACCTTC
length: 16; J: TRBJ1-5; D: -; V: TRBV12-3/TRBV12-4; size: few; CDR3: CASSLVTGIGSQPQHF; DNA: TGTGCCAGCAGTTTAGTTACAGGGATAGGGAGCCAGCCCCAGCATTTT
length: 16; J: TRBJ2-2; D: TRBD2; V: TRBV7-2; size: few; CDR3: CASSLANWEGIGELFF; DNA: TGTGCCAGCAGCTTAGCTAACTGGGAGGGGATCGGGGAGCTGTTTTTT
length: 13; J: TRBJ2-1; D: TRBD2; V: TRBV20-1; size: -; CDR3: CSNQREGINEQFF; DNA: TGCAGTAACCAGCGGGAGGGCATAAATGAGCAGTTCTTC